The clone carrying this TCR beta chain was seen a few times. Its target is unknown. These data belong to a study of T-cell memory formation after mild COVID-19. The wider study: Across donors, TCR clusters were largely donor specific. Study-wide findings and caveats: Still unconfirmed is whether the second-wave clones peaking on day 37 recognized SARS-CoV-2. Clones which contracted sat mainly in CM and EM if CD4+, and in EMRA if CD8+.

Via MiXCR, TCRdb re-called the 5' RACE reads, giving one row per CDR3 protein. The profile shows 150,000 to 200,000 distinct CDR3 sequences, around 30% of them singletons. V was cut by 5 bases and J by 1 base, with 11 bases left in between. CDR1 and CDR2 from the germline V gene are MNHEY and SVGEGT. The CDR3 contains 14 residues. The receptor's source is an adult woman who had mild COVID-19 (a few samples of this study predate the infection). Cell type and time point are not known. Sample: PBMCs or a T cell subset sorted from them (not recorded which). This chain connects TRBV6-2 or TRBV6-3 to TRBJ1-1, with D possibly matching TRBD1 (6 bases). The CDR3: CASSTWTENTEAFF. In nucleotides, the CDR3 is TGTGCCAGCAGTACCTGGACAGAGAACACTGAAGCTTTCTTT.